This is a list of T cell receptor beta chains from one sample in a study of blood T cell repertoires in COVID-19. Assay used: immunoSEQ multiplex PCR; TCRdb lists only in-frame clones, some missing. The sample records about 190,000 clones, roughly 90% being singletons. The source material was peripheral blood. All receptors derive from a woman aged 40 to 50 who had recovered from COVID-19. CDR3s include the opening cysteine and the closing phenylalanine or tryptophan. Each record gives: J gene, clone size, V gene, D gene, CDR3 DNA, CDR3 protein. D genes are given only for firm matches. Clone size, where shown, is once, few, many, or a class for clones that have expanded.

J gene: TRBJ2-7
clone size: .
V gene: TRBV19
D gene: TRBD2
CDR3 DNA: TGTGCCAGTCAGAGACTAGCGGGAAACTACGAGCAGTACTTC
CDR3 protein: CASQRLAGNYEQYF

J gene: TRBJ1-5
clone size: few
V gene: TRBV19
D gene: .
CDR3 DNA: TGTGCCAGTAGTAAACAGGGTCCTGGTGAGCCCCAGCATTTT
CDR3 protein: CASSKQGPGEPQHF

J gene: TRBJ2-2
clone size: .
V gene: TRBV27
D gene: TRBD1
CDR3 DNA: TGTGCCAGCAGTTCCGAACGACAGGGGGCATATACCGGGGAGCTGTTTTTT
CDR3 protein: CASSSERQGAYTGELFF

J gene: TRBJ1-1
clone size: .
V gene: TRBV29-1
D gene: .
CDR3 DNA: TGCAGCGTTGCGATACAGCCCGACACTGAAGCTTTCTTT
CDR3 protein: CSVAIQPDTEAFF

J gene: TRBJ2-5
clone size: .
V gene: TRBV5-1
D gene: TRBD2
CDR3 DNA: TGCGCCAGCAGCTACTCGGGGGGGCAGGGCCAAGAGACCCAGTACTTC
CDR3 protein: CASSYSGGQGQETQYF

J gene: TRBJ1-2
clone size: .
V gene: TRBV10-3
D gene: .
CDR3 DNA: TGTGCCATCAGTGAGCCGGGATCCTTTTACTATGGCTACACCTTC
CDR3 protein: CAISEPGSFYYGYTF

J gene: TRBJ1-3
clone size: .
V gene: TRBV7-2
D gene: .
CDR3 DNA: TGTGCCAGCAGCTTAGGTGGGGGGGCGCGGGGAAACACCATATATTTT
CDR3 protein: CASSLGGGARGNTIYF

J gene: TRBJ1-2
clone size: .
V gene: TRBV19
D gene: TRBD1
CDR3 DNA: TGTGCCAGTAGTAGGACAGGGGATAACTATGGCTACACCTTC
CDR3 protein: CASSRTGDNYGYTF

J gene: TRBJ2-7
clone size: .
V gene: TRBV10-3
D gene: TRBD2
CDR3 DNA: TGTGCCATCAGTGGGACTAGCTACGAGCAGTACTTC
CDR3 protein: CAISGTSYEQYF

J gene: TRBJ1-4
clone size: .
V gene: TRBV19
D gene: .
CDR3 DNA: TGTGCCAGTAAACCGACAAAAACTGCAACTAATGAAAAACTGTTTTTT
CDR3 protein: CASKPTKTATNEKLFF

J gene: TRBJ2-5
clone size: .
V gene: TRBV25-1
D gene: TRBD1
CDR3 DNA: TGTGCCAGCAGTGGAGCAGGGGGCTGGGAGACCCAGTACTTC
CDR3 protein: CASSGAGGWETQYF

J gene: TRBJ2-5
clone size: .
V gene: TRBV20-1
D gene: TRBD1
CDR3 DNA: TGCAGTGCTAGTCGTTTCAACAGGGGACAAGAGACCCAGTACTTC
CDR3 protein: CSASRFNRGQETQYF

J gene: TRBJ1-5
clone size: .
V gene: TRBV4-1
D gene: TRBD1
CDR3 DNA: TGCGCCAGCAGCCAAGATGGGACAGGGAAGGGTCAGCCCCAGCATTTT
CDR3 protein: CASSQDGTGKGQPQHF

J gene: TRBJ1-2
clone size: .
V gene: TRBV30
D gene: TRBD1
CDR3 DNA: TGTGCCTGGATACAGGGGGGTAACTATGGCTACACCTTC
CDR3 protein: CAWIQGGNYGYTF

J gene: TRBJ2-7
clone size: once
V gene: TRBV9
D gene: TRBD2
CDR3 DNA: TGTGCCAGCAGCGTAGGAGGGACTAGCTCCTACGAGCAGTACTTC
CDR3 protein: CASSVGGTSSYEQYF

J gene: TRBJ2-7
clone size: .
V gene: TRBV11-3
D gene: .
CDR3 DNA: TGTGCCAGCAGCTTATTTTCAGGGGACGAGCAGTACTTC
CDR3 protein: CASSLFSGDEQYF

J gene: TRBJ1-4
clone size: .
V gene: TRBV19
D gene: TRBD1
CDR3 DNA: TGTGCCAGTAGTATAGCGGGGACAGGGGATGAGGCTAATGAAAAACTGTTTTTT
CDR3 protein: CASSIAGTGDEANEKLFF

J gene: TRBJ1-1
clone size: .
V gene: TRBV5-8
D gene: .
CDR3 DNA: TGTGCCAGCAGTAATACAGGGAACACTGAAGCTTTCTTT
CDR3 protein: CASSNTGNTEAFF

J gene: TRBJ1-3
clone size: .
V gene: TRBV5-1
D gene: .
CDR3 DNA: TGCGCCAGCAGCCACTCTGGAAACACCATATATTTT
CDR3 protein: CASSHSGNTIYF

J gene: TRBJ2-7
clone size: .
V gene: TRBV18
D gene: .
CDR3 DNA: TGTGCCAGCTCACCACCGGCTAGGGGAGGTTACGAGCAGTACTTC
CDR3 protein: CASSPPARGGYEQYF